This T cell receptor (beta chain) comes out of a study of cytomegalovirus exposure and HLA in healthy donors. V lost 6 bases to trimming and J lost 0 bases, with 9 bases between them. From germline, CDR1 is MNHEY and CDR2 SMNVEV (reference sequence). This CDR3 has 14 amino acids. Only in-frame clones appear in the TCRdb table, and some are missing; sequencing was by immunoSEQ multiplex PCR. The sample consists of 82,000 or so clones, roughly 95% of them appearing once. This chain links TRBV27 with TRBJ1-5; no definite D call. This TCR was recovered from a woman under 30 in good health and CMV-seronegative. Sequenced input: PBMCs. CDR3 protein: CASRLSGSNQPQHF. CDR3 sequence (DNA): TGTGCCAGCAGGCTGAGTGGTAGCAATCAGCCCCAGCATTTT.